This T cell receptor (beta chain) emerged from a study of control samples from healthy donors and cancer patients. The repertoire was sequenced with immunoSEQ multiplex PCR; TCRdb's copy has only in-frame clones and lacks some. The top ten clones hold roughly 10% of a sample with some 41,000 clones, roughly 86% of them seen once. Germline V lookup: CDR1 MNHEY, CDR2 SVGAGI. The J segment lost 0 bases and the V segment lost 5 bases, leaving 6 bases of the junction unmatched. The CDR3 covers 15 residues. The chain uses TRBV6-5 and TRBJ1-2, with 7 bases matching TRBD1. The source of this sequence is a woman aged 55-70 years with lung cancer. What was sequenced was PBMCs. CDR3 sequence reads: CASSKGQLANYGYTF. The CDR3 DNA is TGTGCCAGCAGTAAGGGACAGCTAGCTAACTATGGCTACACCTTC.